This is a list of T cell receptor beta chains from one sample in a study of control samples from healthy donors and cancer patients. Sequencing used immunoSEQ multiplex PCR; TCRdb keeps in-frame clones, though not all of them. This table holds approximately 150,000 clones, approximately 94% found once. The specimen was blood. The source of these receptors is a man aged 35-49 years in good health. The CDR3 runs from the conserved cysteine through the conserved F or W.

TRBV3-1/TRBV3-2	TRBJ1-4	CASRPRGDGGFKKLFF
TRBV7-9	TRBJ1-6	CASAISHNSPLHF
TRBV28	TRBJ2-1	CASSLDRGRNEQFF
TRBV5-4	TRBJ2-5	CASSPGGRQETQYF
TRBV3-1/TRBV3-2	TRBJ2-7	CASSLQGPLEQYF
TRBV19	TRBJ1-1	CASSIGYDYTEAFF
TRBV15	TRBJ1-1	CATKERDSSNTEAFF
TRBV6-5	TRBJ2-2	CASQSGANTGELFF
TRBV29-1	TRBJ2-3	CSVLTTFTDTQYF
TRBV28	TRBJ1-2	CASSRGTNYGYTF
TRBV5-1	TRBJ1-2	CASSLDTAGLYSYTF
TRBV7-2	TRBJ1-5	CASSHSNNQPQHF
TRBV6-5	TRBJ1-2	CASRRGQGVGYTF
TRBV10-3	TRBJ2-1	CAISAWTSGNEQFF
TRBV5-1	TRBJ2-7	CASSGQEAYEQYF
TRBV28	TRBJ2-2	CASSLKLGTLNTGELFF
TRBV9	TRBJ1-1	CASSPVATGNTEAFF
TRBV7-6	TRBJ2-5	CASSDRGRQQETQYF
TRBV6-6	TRBJ1-2	CASSPGGEGGYTF
TRBV6-2/TRBV6-3	TRBJ2-1	CASSYPPPEQFF
TRBV2	TRBJ2-7	CASSGIQGEVGRSYEQYF
TRBV9	TRBJ2-5	CASSASGGPQETQYF
TRBV9	TRBJ2-5	CASSSRGAASGGGETQYF
TRBV19	TRBJ1-5	CASSIQRGQGAYQPQHF
TRBV7-2	TRBJ2-5	CASSPRAVWETQYF
TRBV11-2	TRBJ1-5	CASSRLASQPQHF
TRBV24-1	TRBJ2-7	CATSVLFWNSF
TRBV7-9	TRBJ1-2	CASSPEGGGNYGYTF
TRBV9	TRBJ2-7	CASSPGGRGYEQYF
TRBV7-9	TRBJ2-5	CASSLPGPQETQYF
TRBV4-3	TRBJ1-1	CASSQGQVSGTEAFF
TRBV12-5	TRBJ1-2	CASGLGAEYYGYTF
TRBV28	TRBJ2-7	CASSLDSAYEQYF
TRBV24-1	TRBJ2-1	CATSDRLQGAVNEQFF
TRBV7-8	TRBJ1-1	CASSLSSHTEAFF
TRBV3-1/TRBV3-2	TRBJ2-7	CASSQARVGSYEQYF
TRBV5-1	TRBJ1-1	CASSFTGTDTEAFF
TRBV5-6	TRBJ2-2	CASSTRGTGNTGELFF
TRBV9	TRBJ2-1	CASSVSPAVSSYNEQFF
TRBV7-9	TRBJ2-1	CASSLGDGEGRWNEQFF
TRBV5-4	TRBJ2-5	CASSLVEGETQYF
TRBV6-6	TRBJ1-2	CASNPNPDRADYGYTF
TRBV7-9	TRBJ1-3	CASSFHSSGNTIYF
TRBV12-5	TRBJ1-5	CASGLGTVHFDQPQHF
TRBV6-6	TRBJ2-7	CASTGNYEQYF
TRBV5-5	TRBJ2-7	CASRPSDRDLYEQYF
TRBV4-1	TRBJ1-1	CASSLQASRGLDEAFF
TRBV27	TRBJ2-4	CASSSSAKNIQYF
TRBV6-5	TRBJ1-1	CATVLQAGLNTEAFF
TRBV2	TRBJ2-1	CASSEIRYSDSYNEQFF
TRBV5-3	TRBJ2-7	CARSLFLDSAKRREQYF